This record looks at one T cell receptor (beta chain) sequence and its context. Its cognate antigen is unknown. The sample comes from a study of T cell responses to AZD1222 COVID-19 vaccine. The overall study: It was second doses at about 4 or about 12 weeks that were pooled. Study-level points and caveats: Researchers report vaccine-associated CD4 TCRs spanning spike, with dominance at 160-218 and 743-854. With two AZD1222 doses given, Spike-specific TCR breadth and depth both rose. Donor demographics were predominantly white British with a female majority; clonal diversity may be underestimated.

Trimming removed 5 bases at V and 7 bases at J, with 15 bases between. Germline assignment: CDR1 MNHNY and CDR2 SVGAGI (reference sequence). The CDR3 extends over 13 amino acids. Produced via immunoSEQ multiplex PCR; TCRdb's table is partial and in-frame only. The sample contains roughly 67,000 clones, 60% to 85% of which appear only once. The sample here was peripheral blood, taken on day 0 of AZD1222 vaccination. The rearrangement uses TRBV6-6 and TRBJ2-7, with D possibly matching TRBD2 (6 bases). The TCR comes from an adult in good health. CDR3 residues: CASSLSTEGEQYF. CDR3 in DNA: TGTGCCAGCAGTCTATCGACGGAGGGGGAGCAGTACTTC.